The next 32 T cell receptor beta chains were all read from a single sample in a study of blood T cell repertoires in COVID-19 (TCRdb year 2020). Library preparation employed the immunoSEQ multiplex PCR assay. Not all clones reach the TCRdb copy of this immuneACCESS table, which keeps in-frame sequences only. Checked studies attribute under half of the gap to unresolved V genes and leave the rest unexplained. The sample records about 99,000 clones, roughly four fifths of which are singletons. The ten largest account for about 5% of the sample. Sample: peripheral blood. Receptor source: a man aged 55 to 70 with acute or convalescent COVID-19.

This chain uses TRBV7-2 with TRBJ2-1; 9 bases map to TRBD1. The CDR3 totals 17 residues. Germline-derived CDR1 and CDR2 are SGHTA and FQGNSA. The V gene end was trimmed by 2 bases and the J gene end by 5 bases; junction bases not matched to a gene: 10. CDR3 in DNA: TGTGCCAGCAGCTTACTAGGGTGGGGACAGGGAGACAATGAGCAGTTCTTC. Encoded protein: CASSLLGWGQGDNEQFF. The full variable domain, completed using reference TRBV7-2 and TRBJ2-1, is GAGVSQSPSNKVTEKGKDVELRCDPISGHTALYWYRQSLGQGLEFLIYFQGNSAPDKSGLPSDRFSAERTGGSVSTLTIQRTQQEDSAVYLCASSLLGWGQGDNEQFFGPGTRLTVL.

The chain combines TRBV7-2 with TRBJ1-5; perhaps TRBD1 as D (6 bases). This CDR3 spans 17 amino acids. V lost 2 bases, J lost 4 bases, and 18 bases lay in between. The germline gives CDR1 SGHTA, CDR2 FQGNSA. CDR3 in DNA: TGTGCCAGCAGCTTAAGAGGGACAACCCTGGGGAATCAGCCCCAGCATTTT. This sequence encodes CASSLRGTTLGNQPQHF.

The chain combines TRBV10-3 with TRBJ1-2, with TRBD1 identical over 8 bases. In germline, CDR1 is ENHRY, CDR2 SYGVKD. Trimming removed 6 bases from V and 3 bases from J; junction bases left unmatched: 3. This CDR3 has 13 residues. The CDR3 loop reads CAIRTGEDYGYTF. As DNA, the CDR3 is TGTGCCATCAGGACAGGGGAGGACTATGGCTACACCTTC.

The chain uses TRBV18 and TRBJ2-5; 11 nucleotides align to TRBD1. This CDR3 is built from 17 residues. The germline gives CDR1 KGHSH, CDR2 LQKENI. Unmatched junction bases numbered 11, after V lost 2 bases and J lost 6 bases. The CDR3 nucleotides read TGTGCCAGCTCACCATTAGGAAAGGGGACAGGGGGAAAGACCCAGTACTTC. This encodes CASSPLGKGTGGKTQYF.

The CDR3 sequence is CASGLVLGERGRTDTQYF. CDR3 in DNA: TGTGCTAGTGGTTTGGTATTAGGGGAGCGGGGACGCACAGATACGCAGTATTTT. The V and J genes are TRBV12-5 and TRBJ2-3; TRBD2 matches 7 bases. The germline V gene encodes CDR1 LGHNT and CDR2 FRNRAP. This CDR3 comprises 18 residues. Trimming took 0 bases from V and 1 from J; bases not matched to a gene: 10.

V is TRBV10-3 and J is TRBJ2-7; tentative D call: TRBD2 (6 bases). The V end lost 7 bases, the J end lost 0 bases, and 13 bases lay between the germline ends. The CDR3 loop spans 14 amino acids. Germline CDR1 is ENHRY and CDR2 is SYGVKD. CDR3 in DNA: TGTGCCATCAACGGGGCCGGGGGCTCCTACGAGCAGTACTTC. It is translated as CAINGAGGSYEQYF.

The genes are TRBV5-1 and TRBJ1-3; D remains ambiguous. Germline V CDR1 and CDR2: SGHRS, YFSETQ. This CDR3 region has 15 residues. The V and J ends lost 3 bases and 1 base respectively, with 11 bases between them. CDR3 loop: CASSSAGASGNTIYF. In DNA, the CDR3 is TGCGCCAGCAGCTCCGCAGGCGCATCTGGAAACACCATATATTTT.

Turning to this clone: One junction end does not reproduce the germline sequence, and a read error may be involved. The genes are TRBV12-3 or TRBV12-4 and TRBJ2-1, with TRBD2 as a possible D gene (5 bases). The CDR3 loop spans 13 amino acids. The CDR3 nucleotides are TGTGCCAGCAGTTTAGGTCTAGCTAATGGGCAGTTCTTC. Protein: CASSLGLANGQFF.

The chain is built from TRBV29-1 and TRBJ2-1; 14 positions agree with TRBD2. CDR1 and CDR2 from the germline V gene are SQVTM and ANQGSEA. The junction had 6 bases not matched to a gene; V was cut back by 6 bases and J by 2 bases. The CDR3 length is 16 residues. CDR3 sequence (DNA): TGCAGCGTGGGACTAGCGGGAGTAGGACCCTACAATGAGCAGTTCTTC. Translated: CSVGLAGVGPYNEQFF.

The chain is built from TRBV3-1 (or the pseudogene TRBV3-2) and TRBJ1-2; 7 bases match TRBD1. The V segment lost 3 bases and the J segment 6 bases; nucleotides outside the gene matches: 7. Germline loops: CDR1 LGHDT, CDR2 YNNKEL (reference sequence). The CDR3 is made up of 14 amino acids. CDR3 sequence: CASSHNTGVHGYTF. Written as DNA, the CDR3 is TGTGCCAGCAGCCACAATACAGGGGTCCATGGCTACACCTTC.

This clone has only a few counts. The J gene is TRBJ2-5, the V gene TRBV5-8, with 11 bases matching TRBD2. The CDR3 is 15 amino acids. CDR1 and CDR2 from the germline V gene are SGHTS and YDEGEE. J was trimmed by 1 base and V by 4 bases; bases with no gene match: 3. CDR3 sequence: CASSAGLAAQETQYF. In DNA, the CDR3 is TGTGCCAGCAGCGCGGGACTAGCGGCCCAAGAGACCCAGTACTTC.

J is TRBJ1-4 and V is TRBV6-5, with a possible D match to TRBD1 (6 bases). Germline lookup yields CDR1 MNHEY and CDR2 SVGAGI. This CDR3 spans 14 amino acids. V was clipped by 4 bases and J by 10 bases, with 16 bases between them. Here the CDR3 DNA reads TGTGCCAGCAGTTCGGGACAAGGGCTCGGAAAACTGTTTTTT. As protein: CASSSGQGLGKLFF.

The CDR3 loop reads CASGTPGTVTDTQYF. CDR3 DNA sequence: TGTGCCAGCGGAACCCCCGGGACAGTCACAGATACGCAGTATTTT. This chain connects TRBV28 to TRBJ2-3; 7 bases line up with TRBD1. The trim removed 8 bases at V and 2 bases at J, leaving 10 bases unmatched. Germline V gene sequence: CDR1 MDHEN, CDR2 SYDVKM. The CDR3 is 15 amino acids.

This chain links TRBV6-1 with TRBJ1-3, with D perhaps TRBD1 (5 bases). This CDR3 is 18 amino acids long. Trimming stripped 0 bases from V and 0 bases from J, with 15 bases between. CDR1 is MNHNS, CDR2 SASEGT, per germline. The CDR3 is CASSEAGGGIRSGNTIYF. The CDR3 DNA reads as TGTGCCAGCAGTGAAGCGGGGGGTGGAATCCGCTCTGGAAACACCATATATTTT.

The V gene is TRBV3-1 (or the pseudogene TRBV3-2), the J gene TRBJ1-5; the match to TRBD1 covers 8 bases. Losses at the gene ends were 0 bases for V and 6 bases for J; bases not matched to a gene: 7. CDR3 length equals 16 residues. In germline, CDR1 is LGHDT, CDR2 YNNKEL (reference sequence). CDR3 nucleotides: TGTGCCAGCAGCCAAGATTCAGGGGGCGGGGGTCAGCCCCAGCATTTT. Protein product: CASSQDSGGGGQPQHF.

This clone was picked up a small number of times. V gene TRBV7-9 combines with J gene TRBJ1-5, with 9 nucleotides matching TRBD1. The V gene end was trimmed by 5 bases and the J gene end by 4 bases; junction bases not matched to a gene: 3. This CDR3 spans 14 amino acids. CDR1 and CDR2 (germline): SEHNR, FQNEAQ (reference sequence). CDR3 bases: TGTGCCAGCAGCCCGACAGGGGGGAATCAGCCCCAGCATTTT. This codes for CASSPTGGNQPQHF.

The chain couples TRBV28 to TRBJ2-2; D not resolved. The CDR3 contains 13 residues. V was cut by 5 bases and J by 3 bases, with 7 bases left in between. Germline values: CDR1 MDHEN, CDR2 SYDVKM. CDR3 nucleotides: TGTGCCAGCAGTCCACGGGACACCGGGGAGCTGTTTTTT. Translated, it gives CASSPRDTGELFF. The whole variable domain, filled in from reference TRBV28 and TRBJ2-2, reads DVKVTQSSRYLVKRTGEKVFLECVQDMDHENMFWYRQDPGLGLRLIYFSYDVKMKEKGDIPEGYSVSREKKERFSLILESASTNQTSMYLCASSPRDTGELFFGEGSRLTVL.

The J gene is TRBJ1-1, the V gene TRBV5-1; 10 bases line up with TRBD1. This CDR3 region has 16 residues. From germline, CDR1 is SGHRS and CDR2 YFSETQ. J lost 4 bases, V lost 4 bases, and 10 bases had no gene match. CDR3 amino acids: CASSKTGGGLTTEAFF. CDR3 DNA: TGCGCCAGCAGCAAGACAGGGGGCGGATTAACCACTGAAGCTTTCTTT.

This clone occurred a few times. V and J are TRBV19 and TRBJ1-1; tentatively, D is TRBD1 (5 bases). The CDR3 sequence is 12 residues long. The V and J ends lost 7 bases and 2 bases respectively, with 8 bases between them. In germline, CDR1 is LNHDA, CDR2 SQIVND (reference sequence). CDR3 coding DNA: TGTGCCAGTAATCAGGGCAACACTGAAGCTTTCTTT. The encoded protein is CASNQGNTEAFF. Combining the CDR3 with reference TRBV19 and TRBJ1-1 gives the whole variable domain DGGITQSPKYLFRKEGQNVTLSCEQNLNHDAMYWYRQDPGQGLRLIYYSQIVNDFQKGDIAEGYSVSREKKESFPLTVTSAQKNPTAFYLCASNQGNTEAFFGQGTRLTVV.

This clone was counted only a few times. This chain connects TRBV7-3 to TRBJ2-2, with D uncertain. Germline-derived CDR1 and CDR2 are SGHTA and FQGTGA. V was clipped by 1 base and J by 1 base, with 4 bases between them. The CDR3 is 14 amino acids. Written as DNA, the CDR3 is TGTGCCAGCAGCTTAATCCGGAACACCGGGGAGCTGTTTTTT. Protein product: CASSLIRNTGELFF.

V is TRBV5-1 and J is TRBJ1-6; 10 bases match TRBD1. Germline trimming cut 0 bases from V and 12 bases from J; bases unmatched to any gene: 6. The germline V gene has CDR1 SGHRS and CDR2 YFSETQ. The CDR3 extends over 15 amino acids. CDR3: CASSLGGTGAGPLHF. The CDR3 region has the DNA TGCGCCAGCAGCTTGGGGGGGACAGGGGCAGGACCCCTCCACTTT.

This clone was observed a few times. The rearrangement joins TRBV5-1 to TRBJ1-4; TRBD1 is a possible D gene (5 bases). Trimming left V 1 base short and J 6 bases short, with 10 bases between. There are 14 residues in the CDR3. The V gene's germline CDR1 is SGHRS and CDR2 YFSETQ. The DNA for the CDR3 is TGCGCCAGCAGCTTGAGGGGATGGGATGAAAAACTGTTTTTT. Its protein product is CASSLRGWDEKLFF.

The chain carries TRBV18 and TRBJ2-7; 7 bases match TRBD2. After removal of 3 bases from V and 5 bases from J, the junction contained 4 bases not matched to a gene. The CDR3 is 13 residues long. The V gene's germline CDR1 is KGHSH and CDR2 LQKENI. This CDR3 is CASSPGGKNEQYF. In DNA form, the CDR3 reads TGTGCCAGCTCACCGGGAGGGAAGAACGAGCAGTACTTC.

This chain links TRBV5-6 with TRBJ2-7; weak D call: TRBD2 (6 bases). Germline V gene data show CDR1 as SGHDT and CDR2 as YYEEEE. V lost 6 bases and J lost 1, with 11 bases in between. CDR3 length: 13 amino acids. The CDR3 reads CASTQGGSYEQYF. CDR3 bases: TGTGCCAGCACCCAGGGAGGTTCCTACGAGCAGTACTTC.

This chain joins TRBV5-1 and TRBJ1-2; D may be TRBD1 (6 bases). CDR3 length: 15 residues. The germline CDR1 and CDR2 sequences are SGHRS and YFSETQ. V was pared by 0 bases and J by 5 bases, with 14 bases between. The CDR3: CASSLAQGIEYGYTF. CDR3 nucleotide sequence: TGCGCCAGCAGCTTGGCACAGGGAATCGAATATGGCTACACCTTC.

The chain carries TRBV18 and TRBJ1-1; 7 bases line up with TRBD1. This CDR3 region has 16 residues. Trimming removed 3 bases from V and 0 bases from J; junction bases left unmatched: 7. Germline V gene data show CDR1 as KGHSH and CDR2 as LQKENI. The chain's CDR3 is CASSPSNRGMNTEAFF. The CDR3 nucleotides are TGTGCCAGCTCACCCTCAAACAGGGGAATGAACACTGAAGCTTTCTTT. Combining the CDR3 with reference TRBV18 and TRBJ1-1 gives the whole variable domain NAGVMQNPRHLVRRRGQEARLRCSPMKGHSHVYWYRQLPEEGLKFMVYLQKENIIDESGMPKERFSAEFPKEGPSILRIQQVVRGDSAAYFCASSPSNRGMNTEAFFGQGTRLTVV.

The CDR3 nucleotides read TGTGCCAGCAGTTTCCCCGGGGTCGTCCCTACACAAGAGACCCAGTACTTC. Translating gives CASSFPGVVPTQETQYF. The V and J genes are TRBV28 and TRBJ2-5; D perhaps matches TRBD2 (5 bases). The ends were cut back, 3 bases at V and 2 bases at J, with 19 bases in the middle. The CDR3 has 17 residues. Germline lookup yields CDR1 MDHEN and CDR2 SYDVKM.

This sequence joins TRBV19 and TRBJ2-6, with D perhaps matching TRBD1 (6 bases). CDR3 length: 16 residues. V was cut by 6 bases and J by 0 bases, with 12 bases left in between. Per the germline V gene, CDR1 is LNHDA and CDR2 is SQIVND (reference sequence). The CDR3 DNA is TGTGCCAGTAGACTGACAGGAAGCTCTGGGGCCAACGTCCTGACTTTC. Its protein product is CASRLTGSSGANVLTF. The full variable domain, with the rest looked up from reference TRBV19 and TRBJ2-6, is DGGITQSPKYLFRKEGQNVTLSCEQNLNHDAMYWYRQDPGQGLRLIYYSQIVNDFQKGDIAEGYSVSREKKESFPLTVTSAQKNPTAFYLCASRLTGSSGANVLTFGAGSRLTVL.

This chain connects TRBV6-2 or TRBV6-3 to TRBJ1-2, with a possible D match to TRBD1 (5 bases). Trimming pared 5 bases from V and 3 bases from J, leaving 16 bases between. The CDR3 contains 15 residues. CDR1 is MNHEY, CDR2 SVGEGT, per germline. The CDR3: CASSQGGREDYGYTF. In DNA form, the CDR3 reads TGTGCCAGCAGTCAAGGCGGCAGGGAGGACTATGGCTACACCTTC.

The V call is TRBV7-9, the J call TRBJ1-1; D gene unclear. The CDR3 runs to 14 residues. Trimming took off 5 bases at V and 1 base at J, with 11 bases between the two ends. Per germline, CDR1 SEHNR and CDR2 FQNEAQ (reference sequence). The CDR3 sequence is CASSNRGRNTEAFF. CDR3 coding DNA: TGTGCCAGCAGCAACCGAGGGAGGAACACTGAAGCTTTCTTT.

The CDR3 DNA reads TGTGCCAGCAGCCAAGGCGACAGGACCTACACCTTC. This translates into CASSQGDRTYTF. The chain is built from TRBV3-1 (or the pseudogene TRBV3-2) and TRBJ1-2, with D possibly TRBD1 on 6 matching bases. Trimming shortened V by 1 base and J by 10 bases, and 10 bases separated the two germline ends. CDR3 length: 12 residues. Germline V gene sequence: CDR1 LGHDT, CDR2 YNNKEL (reference sequence).

The chain joins TRBV6-6 to TRBJ2-3; 14 nucleotides match TRBD2. V lost 5 bases to trimming and J lost 4 bases; unmatched junction nucleotides: 8. Germline assignment: CDR1 MNHNY and CDR2 SVGAGI (reference sequence). The CDR3 is made up of 17 amino acids. The CDR3 region is CASSPPPGLAGADTQYF. CDR3 DNA: TGTGCCAGCAGTCCACCCCCGGGACTAGCGGGAGCAGATACGCAGTATTTT.